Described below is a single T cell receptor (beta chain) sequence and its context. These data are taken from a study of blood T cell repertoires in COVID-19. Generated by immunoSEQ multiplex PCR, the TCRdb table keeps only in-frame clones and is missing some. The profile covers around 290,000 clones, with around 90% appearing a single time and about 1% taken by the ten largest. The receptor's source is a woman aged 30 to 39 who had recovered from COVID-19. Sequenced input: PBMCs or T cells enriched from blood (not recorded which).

The CDR3 coding sequence is TGCAGCGCGGACAGGGGAGGTGGCTACACCTTC. Its translation: CSADRGGGYTF. V gene TRBV29-1 combines with J gene TRBJ1-2; 9 nucleotides align to TRBD1. V shed 7 bases and J 7 bases; nucleotides not matched to a gene: 4. This CDR3 contains 11 residues. Germline CDR1 reads SQVTM; CDR2 reads ANQGSEA.